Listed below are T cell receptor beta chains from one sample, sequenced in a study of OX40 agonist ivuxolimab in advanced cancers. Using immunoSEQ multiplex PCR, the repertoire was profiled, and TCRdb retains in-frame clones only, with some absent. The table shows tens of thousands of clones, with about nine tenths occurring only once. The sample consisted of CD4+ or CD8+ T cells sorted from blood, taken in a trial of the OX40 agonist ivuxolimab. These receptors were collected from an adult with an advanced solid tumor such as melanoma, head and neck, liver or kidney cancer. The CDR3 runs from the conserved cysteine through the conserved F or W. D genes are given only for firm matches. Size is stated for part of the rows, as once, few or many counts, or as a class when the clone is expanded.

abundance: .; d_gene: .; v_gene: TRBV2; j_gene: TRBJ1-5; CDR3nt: TGTGCCAGCAGTGTGGGGACGCAGGGCCAGCATTTT; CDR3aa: CASSVGTQGQHF
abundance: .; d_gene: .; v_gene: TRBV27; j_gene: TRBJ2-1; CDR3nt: TGTGCCAGCAGGGGGGGGGCACTCTACAATGAGCAGTTCTTC; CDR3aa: CASRGGALYNEQFF
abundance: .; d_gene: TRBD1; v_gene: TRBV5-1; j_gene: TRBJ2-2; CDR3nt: TGCGCCAGCAGCTTGGCCACAACAAGCGGGACAGGGCCGATCGGGGAGCTGTTTTTT; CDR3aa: CASSLATTSGTGPIGELFF
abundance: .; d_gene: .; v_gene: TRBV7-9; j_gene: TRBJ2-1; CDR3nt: TGTGCCAGCAGCGGGGACTCCTACAATGAGCAGTTCTTC; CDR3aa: CASSGDSYNEQFF
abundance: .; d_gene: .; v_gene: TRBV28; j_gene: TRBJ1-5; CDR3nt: TGTGCCAGCAGTCACAGGGTAGCGGATCAGCCCCAGCATTTT; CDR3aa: CASSHRVADQPQHF
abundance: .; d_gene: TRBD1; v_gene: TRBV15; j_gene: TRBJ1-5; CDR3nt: TGTGCCACCGCGGAGGACAGGGGGTGGCCCCAGCATTTT; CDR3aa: CATAEDRGWPQHF
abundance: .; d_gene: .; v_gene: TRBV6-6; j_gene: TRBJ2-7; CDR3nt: TGTGCCAGCAGTTACGGAGGGGAAGTTTCGGCCTACGAGCAGTACTTC; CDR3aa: CASSYGGEVSAYEQYF
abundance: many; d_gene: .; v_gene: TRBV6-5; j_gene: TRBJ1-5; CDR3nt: TGTGCCAGCAGGCCTGGTGGGGTCAGTCAGCCCCAGCATTTT; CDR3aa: CASRPGGVSQPQHF
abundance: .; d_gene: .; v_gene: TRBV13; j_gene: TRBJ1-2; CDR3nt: TGTGCCAGCAGCTTAGGCCTGGATTGGGTCTATGGCTACACCTTC; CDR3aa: CASSLGLDWVYGYTF
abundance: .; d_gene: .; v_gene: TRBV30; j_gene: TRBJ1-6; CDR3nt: TGTGCCTGGACCCCCAGTTTAGGGGAGTCACCCCTCCACTTT; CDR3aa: CAWTPSLGESPLHF
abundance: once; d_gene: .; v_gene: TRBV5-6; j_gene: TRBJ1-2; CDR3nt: TGTGCCAGCAGCTTGGCCGTCGGAGGTCCCCACTATGGCTACACCTTC; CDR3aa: CASSLAVGGPHYGYTF
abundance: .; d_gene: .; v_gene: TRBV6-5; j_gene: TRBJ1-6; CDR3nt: TGTGCCAGCAGTTCCTTAGGTAAATCACCCCTCCACTTT; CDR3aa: CASSSLGKSPLHF
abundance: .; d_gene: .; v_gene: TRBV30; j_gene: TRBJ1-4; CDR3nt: TGTGCCTGGAGTACCGGGGCCGGTGAAAAACTGTTTTTT; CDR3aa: CAWSTGAGEKLFF
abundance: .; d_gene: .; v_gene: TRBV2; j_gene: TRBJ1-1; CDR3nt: TGTGCCAGTAGCCTGGACGAGAACACTGAAGCTTTCTTT; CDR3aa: CASSLDENTEAFF
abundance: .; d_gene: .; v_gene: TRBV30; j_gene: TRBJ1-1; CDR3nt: TGTGCCTGGAGGGTGAACAGCCGGACGGTGGCTTTCTTT; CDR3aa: CAWRVNSRTVAFF